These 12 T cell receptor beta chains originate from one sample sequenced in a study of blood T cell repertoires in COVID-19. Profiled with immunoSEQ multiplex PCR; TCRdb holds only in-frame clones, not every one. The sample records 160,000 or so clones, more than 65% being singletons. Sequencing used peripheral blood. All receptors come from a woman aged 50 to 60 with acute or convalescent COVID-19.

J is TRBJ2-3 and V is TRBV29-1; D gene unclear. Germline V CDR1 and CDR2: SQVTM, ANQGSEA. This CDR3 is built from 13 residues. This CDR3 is CSVLSTVSDTQYF. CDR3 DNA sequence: TGCAGTGTGTTGTCTACGGTCTCAGATACGCAGTATTTT.

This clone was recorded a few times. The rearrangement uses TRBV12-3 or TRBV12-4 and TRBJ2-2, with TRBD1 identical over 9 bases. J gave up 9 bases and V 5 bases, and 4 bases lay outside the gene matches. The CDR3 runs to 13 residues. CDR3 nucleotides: TGTGCCAGCAGTATAGGACAGGGGAGGGAGCTGTTTTTT. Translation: CASSIGQGRELFF.

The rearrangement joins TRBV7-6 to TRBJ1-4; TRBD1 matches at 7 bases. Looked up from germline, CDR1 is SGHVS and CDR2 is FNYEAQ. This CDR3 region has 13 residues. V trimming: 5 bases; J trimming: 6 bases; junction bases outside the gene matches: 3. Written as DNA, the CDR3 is TGTGCCAGCAGCCGGGACAGATATGAAAAACTGTTTTTT. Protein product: CASSRDRYEKLFF.

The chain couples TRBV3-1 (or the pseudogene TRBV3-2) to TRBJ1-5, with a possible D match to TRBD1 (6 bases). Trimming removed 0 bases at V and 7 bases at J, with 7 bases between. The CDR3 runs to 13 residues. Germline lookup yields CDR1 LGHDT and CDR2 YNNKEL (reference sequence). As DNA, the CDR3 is TGTGCCAGCAGCCAAGACAGGGGACAGCCCCAGCATTTT. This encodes CASSQDRGQPQHF.

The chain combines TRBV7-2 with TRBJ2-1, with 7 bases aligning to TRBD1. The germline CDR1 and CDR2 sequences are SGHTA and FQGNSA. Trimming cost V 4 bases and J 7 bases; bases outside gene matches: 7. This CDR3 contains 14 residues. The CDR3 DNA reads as TGTGCCAGCAGCTCTGAAGGGGGCGAGAATGAGCAGTTCTTC. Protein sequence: CASSSEGGENEQFF.

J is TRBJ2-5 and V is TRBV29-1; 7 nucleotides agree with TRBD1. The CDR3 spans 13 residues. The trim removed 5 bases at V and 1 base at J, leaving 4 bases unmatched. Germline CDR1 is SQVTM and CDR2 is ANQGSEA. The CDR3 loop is CSVRDSRQETQYF. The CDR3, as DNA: TGCAGCGTTCGGGACAGCCGCCAAGAGACCCAGTACTTC.

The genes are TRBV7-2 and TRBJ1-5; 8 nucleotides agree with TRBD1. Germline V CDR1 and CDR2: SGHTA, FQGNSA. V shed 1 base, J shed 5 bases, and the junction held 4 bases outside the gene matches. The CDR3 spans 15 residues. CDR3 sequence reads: CASSLEGQEYQPQHF. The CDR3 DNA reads TGTGCCAGCAGCTTAGAGGGACAGGAGTATCAGCCCCAGCATTTT.

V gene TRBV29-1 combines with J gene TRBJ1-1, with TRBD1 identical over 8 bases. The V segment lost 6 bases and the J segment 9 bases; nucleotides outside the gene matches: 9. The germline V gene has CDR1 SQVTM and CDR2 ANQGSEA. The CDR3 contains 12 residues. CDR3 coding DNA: TGCAGCGTCGGTCAGGGGGCTACTCAAGCTTTCTTT. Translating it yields CSVGQGATQAFF.

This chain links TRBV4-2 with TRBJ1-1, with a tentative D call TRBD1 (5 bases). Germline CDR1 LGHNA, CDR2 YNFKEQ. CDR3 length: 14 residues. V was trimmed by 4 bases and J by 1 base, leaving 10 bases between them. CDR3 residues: CASSPHGANTEAFF. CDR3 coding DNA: TGTGCCAGCAGCCCCCATGGGGCGAACACTGAAGCTTTCTTT.

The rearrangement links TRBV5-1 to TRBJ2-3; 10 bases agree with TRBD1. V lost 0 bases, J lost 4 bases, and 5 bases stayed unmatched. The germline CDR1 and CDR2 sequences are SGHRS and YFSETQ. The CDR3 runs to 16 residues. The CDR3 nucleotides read TGCGCCAGCAGCTTGGATGGACAGGGGGTCGCAGATACGCAGTATTTT. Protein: CASSLDGQGVADTQYF.

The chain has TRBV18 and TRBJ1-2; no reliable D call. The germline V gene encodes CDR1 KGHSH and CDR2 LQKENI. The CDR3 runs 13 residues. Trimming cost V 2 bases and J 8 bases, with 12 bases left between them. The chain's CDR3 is CASSPGEGFGYTF. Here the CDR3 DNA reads TGTGCCAGCTCACCAGGGGAGGGATTCGGCTACACCTTC.

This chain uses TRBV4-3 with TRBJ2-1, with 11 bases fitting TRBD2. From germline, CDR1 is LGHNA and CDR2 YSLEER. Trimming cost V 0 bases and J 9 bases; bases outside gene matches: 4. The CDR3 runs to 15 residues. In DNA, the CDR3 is TGCGCCAGCAGCCAAGATCTCCTAGCGGGGGGTGAGCAGTTCTTC. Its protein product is CASSQDLLAGGEQFF.